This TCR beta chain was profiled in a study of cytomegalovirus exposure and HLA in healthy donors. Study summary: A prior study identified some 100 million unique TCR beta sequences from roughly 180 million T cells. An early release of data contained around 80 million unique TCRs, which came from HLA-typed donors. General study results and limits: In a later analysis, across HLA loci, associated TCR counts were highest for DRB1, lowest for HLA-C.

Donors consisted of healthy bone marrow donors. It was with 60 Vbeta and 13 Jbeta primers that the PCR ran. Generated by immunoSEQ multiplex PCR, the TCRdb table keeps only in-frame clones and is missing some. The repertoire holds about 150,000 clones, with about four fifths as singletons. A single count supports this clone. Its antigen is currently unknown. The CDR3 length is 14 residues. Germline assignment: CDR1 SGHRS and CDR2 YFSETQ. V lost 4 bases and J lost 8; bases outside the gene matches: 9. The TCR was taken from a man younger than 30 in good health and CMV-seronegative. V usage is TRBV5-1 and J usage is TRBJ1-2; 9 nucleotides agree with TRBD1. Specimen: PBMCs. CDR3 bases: TGCGCCAGCAGCGCGGGGTACAGGGGGCGAGGCTACACCTTC. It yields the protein CASSAGYRGRGYTF.